The present entry profiles one T cell receptor (beta chain) with its context. The length of the CDR3 is 18 residues. This entry comes from a study of blood T cell repertoires in COVID-19. The overall study: The United States, Italy and Spain were the sources of the acute and convalescent COVID-19 samples. T cells, B-cell-depleted T cells, or PBMCs provided the cDNA or gDNA that served as material.

Original methodology: Quantification of nucleated cells was approximated via reference gene primer amplification. Assay: immunoSEQ multiplex PCR; the TCRdb copy retains only in-frame clones and omits some. The V and J calls and clone size were taken over from that table, and D and trimming were inferred from the DNA. The sample lists roughly 130,000 clones, just under 80% occurring once. The receptor was isolated from a man between 60 and 70 years old with active or convalescent COVID-19. V usage is TRBV21-1 and J usage is TRBJ2-2; no check of the table's D call, TRBD1, against the DNA was made. TRBV21-1 is annotated as a pseudogene. The sequencing input was peripheral blood. The CDR3 region is CASTHGYRSIANTGELFF. The CDR3 nucleotides read TGTGCCAGCACCCATGGGTACAGGAGTATCGCGAACACCGGGGAGCTGTTTTTT.